This T cell receptor beta chain was obtained from a study of monozygotic twins with inflammatory bowel disease. Study-wide findings and caveats: Patients got different immunosuppressive treatments, which may have made their repertoires more variable. Healthy co-twins showed greater TCRbeta diversity (inverse Simpson) than IBD patients.

TCRdb reprocessed the 5' RACE reads, keeping one entry per CDR3 protein, no DNA. Here the sample table reports some 150,000 distinct CDR3 sequences. A word on this clonotype: What it binds is unknown.

Germline CDR1 reads WSHSY; CDR2 reads SAAADI. The CDR3 sequence is 12 residues long. V usage is TRBV10-2 and J usage is TRBJ1-5; the D call of TRBD1 rests on TCRdb alone, since no DNA is present to check it. The sample comprised blood. The sequence was collected from a human donor with ulcerative colitis or Crohn's disease, or a healthy co-twin of an affected twin (not recorded which). The CDR3 reads CASRTGLGTQHF.